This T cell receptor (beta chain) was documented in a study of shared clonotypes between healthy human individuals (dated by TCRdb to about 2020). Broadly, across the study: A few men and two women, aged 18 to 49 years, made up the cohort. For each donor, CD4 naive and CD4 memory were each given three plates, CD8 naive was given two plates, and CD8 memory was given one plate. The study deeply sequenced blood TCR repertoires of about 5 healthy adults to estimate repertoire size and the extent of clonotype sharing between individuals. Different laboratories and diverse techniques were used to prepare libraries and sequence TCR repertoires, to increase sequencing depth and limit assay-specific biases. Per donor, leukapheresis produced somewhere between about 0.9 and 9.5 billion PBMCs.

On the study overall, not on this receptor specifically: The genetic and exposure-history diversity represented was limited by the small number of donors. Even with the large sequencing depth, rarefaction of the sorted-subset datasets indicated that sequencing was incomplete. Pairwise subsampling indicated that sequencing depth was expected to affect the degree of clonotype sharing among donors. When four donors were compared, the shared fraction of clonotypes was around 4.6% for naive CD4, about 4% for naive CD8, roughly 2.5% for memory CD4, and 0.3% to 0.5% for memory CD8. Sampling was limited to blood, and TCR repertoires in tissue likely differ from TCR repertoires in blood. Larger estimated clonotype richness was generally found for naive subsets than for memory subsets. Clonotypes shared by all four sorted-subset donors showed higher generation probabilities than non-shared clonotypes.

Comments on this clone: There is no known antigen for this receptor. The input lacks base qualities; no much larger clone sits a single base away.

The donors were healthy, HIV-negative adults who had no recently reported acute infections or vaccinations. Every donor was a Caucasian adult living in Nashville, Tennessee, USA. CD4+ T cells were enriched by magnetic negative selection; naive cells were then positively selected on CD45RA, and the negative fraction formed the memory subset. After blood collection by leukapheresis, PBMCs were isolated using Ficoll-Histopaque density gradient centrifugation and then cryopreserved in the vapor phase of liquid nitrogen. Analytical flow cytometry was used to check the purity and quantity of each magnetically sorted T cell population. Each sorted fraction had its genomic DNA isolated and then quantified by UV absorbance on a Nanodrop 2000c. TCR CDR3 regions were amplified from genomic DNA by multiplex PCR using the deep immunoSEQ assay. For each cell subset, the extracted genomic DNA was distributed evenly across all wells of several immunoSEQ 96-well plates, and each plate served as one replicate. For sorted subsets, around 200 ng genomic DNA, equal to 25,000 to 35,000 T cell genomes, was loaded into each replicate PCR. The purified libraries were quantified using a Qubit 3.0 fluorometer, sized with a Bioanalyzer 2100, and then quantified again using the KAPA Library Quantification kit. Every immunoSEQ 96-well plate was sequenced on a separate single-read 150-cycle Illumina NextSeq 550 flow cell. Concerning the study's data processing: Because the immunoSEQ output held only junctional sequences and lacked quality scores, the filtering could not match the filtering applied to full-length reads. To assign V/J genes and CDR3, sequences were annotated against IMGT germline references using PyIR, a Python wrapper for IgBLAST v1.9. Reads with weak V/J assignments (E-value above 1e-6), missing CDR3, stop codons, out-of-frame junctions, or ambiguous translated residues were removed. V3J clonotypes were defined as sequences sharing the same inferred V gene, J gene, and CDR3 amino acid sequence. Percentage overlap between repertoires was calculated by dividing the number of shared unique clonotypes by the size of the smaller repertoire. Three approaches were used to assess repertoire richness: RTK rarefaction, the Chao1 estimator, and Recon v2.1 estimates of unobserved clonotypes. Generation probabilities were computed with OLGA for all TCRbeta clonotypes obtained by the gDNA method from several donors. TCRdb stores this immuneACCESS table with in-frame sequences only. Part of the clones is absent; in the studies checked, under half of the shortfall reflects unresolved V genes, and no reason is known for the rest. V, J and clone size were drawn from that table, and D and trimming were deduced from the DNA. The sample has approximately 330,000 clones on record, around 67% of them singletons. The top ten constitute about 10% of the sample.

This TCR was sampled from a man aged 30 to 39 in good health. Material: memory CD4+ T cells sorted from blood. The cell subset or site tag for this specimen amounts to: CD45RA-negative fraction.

The nucleotide sequence is TGTGCCAGCAGAGGGACTGTTACTACCAACGTCCTGACTTTC. This yields the protein CASRGTVTTNVLTF. This chain joins TRBV28 to TRBJ2-6, and perhaps TRBD2 as D gene, on 6 matching bases. Looking up the germline V gene yields CDR1 MDHEN and CDR2 SYDVKM. The CDR3 covers 14 residues, taking in both the cysteine and the phenylalanine. The retained sequence is limited to the CDR3, 42 bases, with the frame set at the first base. V is pared back by 6 bases and J by 8 bases, with 14 bases lying between the germline termini. The CDR3 plus the reference TRBV28 and TRBJ2-6 genes for the other parts give the full variable domain: DVKVTQSSRYLVKRTGEKVFLECVQDMDHENMFWYRQDPGLGLRLIYFSYDVKMKEKGDIPEGYSVSREKKERFSLILESASTNQTSMYLCASRGTVTTNVLTFGAGSRLTVL.